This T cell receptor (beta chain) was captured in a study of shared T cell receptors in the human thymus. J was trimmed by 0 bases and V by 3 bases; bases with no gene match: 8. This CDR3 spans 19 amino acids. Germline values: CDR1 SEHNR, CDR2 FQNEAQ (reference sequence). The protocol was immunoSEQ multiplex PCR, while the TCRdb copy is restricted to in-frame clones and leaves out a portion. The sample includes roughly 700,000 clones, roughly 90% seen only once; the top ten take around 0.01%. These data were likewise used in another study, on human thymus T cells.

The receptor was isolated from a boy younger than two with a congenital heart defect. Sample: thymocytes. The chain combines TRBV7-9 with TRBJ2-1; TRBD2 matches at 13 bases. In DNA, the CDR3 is TGTGCCAGCAGCTTCCCGGGACTAGCGGGGCAAAGCTCCTACAATGAGCAGTTCTTC. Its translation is CASSFPGLAGQSSYNEQFF.